These T cell receptor beta chains were read from a single sample in a study of vaccination and CD4 T cells after COVID-19. MiXCR, run by TCRdb on the PCR reads, gives a single entry per CDR3 protein. The repertoire includes around 26,000 distinct CDR3 sequences, under 60% of them detected once, and around 5.9% sits in the top ten. The sample was CD4+ T cells from blood, taken about 7 months after SARS-CoV-2 vaccination. All receptors come from a human donor who had recovered from COVID-19. The CDR3 runs from the conserved cysteine through the conserved F or W. The D gene is left open where the match is weak. Some rows mark clone size as missing; the rest say once, few, many or name a class of expanded clone.

J gene: TRBJ1-5; clone size: NA; D gene: NA; V gene: TRBV6-1; CDR3 protein: CASSDVQANQPQHF; CDR3 DNA: TGTGCCAGCAGTGATGTACAGGCCAATCAGCCCCAGCATTTT
J gene: TRBJ2-7; clone size: once; D gene: TRBD2; V gene: TRBV20-1; CDR3 protein: CSARLAGAYEQYF; CDR3 DNA: TGCAGTGCTAGACTAGCGGGAGCCTACGAGCAGTACTTC
J gene: TRBJ2-7; clone size: NA; D gene: TRBD2; V gene: TRBV20-1; CDR3 protein: CSALGGLVGRVEQYF; CDR3 DNA: TGCAGTGCTCTGGGTGGACTAGTGGGCAGGGTCGAGCAGTACTTC
J gene: TRBJ2-5; clone size: NA; D gene: NA; V gene: TRBV20-1; CDR3 protein: CSALVMAQETQYF; CDR3 DNA: TGCAGTGCCCTTGTTATGGCTCAAGAGACCCAGTACTTC
J gene: TRBJ1-5; clone size: NA; D gene: TRBD1; V gene: TRBV20-1; CDR3 protein: CSAIDRGGPYSNQPQHF; CDR3 DNA: TGCAGTGCAATTGACAGGGGGGGACCTTATAGCAATCAGCCCCAGCATTTT
J gene: TRBJ2-5; clone size: NA; D gene: NA; V gene: TRBV19; CDR3 protein: CASSLVSQETQYF; CDR3 DNA: TGTGCCAGTAGTCTTGTCAGCCAAGAGACCCAGTACTTC
J gene: TRBJ2-5; clone size: NA; D gene: NA; V gene: TRBV5-1; CDR3 protein: CASSLERTEETQYF; CDR3 DNA: TGCGCCAGCAGCTTGGAAAGGACAGAAGAGACCCAGTACTTC
J gene: TRBJ2-1; clone size: NA; D gene: TRBD2; V gene: TRBV15; CDR3 protein: CATSTGLAGANEQFF; CDR3 DNA: TGTGCCACCAGCACCGGACTAGCGGGAGCGAATGAGCAGTTCTTC
J gene: TRBJ2-2; clone size: NA; D gene: NA; V gene: TRBV6-2/TRBV6-3; CDR3 protein: CASSYSGDPMNTGELFF; CDR3 DNA: TGTGCCAGCAGTTACTCGGGGGACCCAATGAACACCGGGGAGCTGTTTTTT
J gene: TRBJ2-7; clone size: NA; D gene: NA; V gene: TRBV11-2; CDR3 protein: CASSLSAGLSYEQYF; CDR3 DNA: TGTGCCAGCAGCTTGAGTGCTGGACTTTCCTACGAGCAGTACTTC
J gene: TRBJ2-5; clone size: NA; D gene: TRBD1; V gene: TRBV10-3; CDR3 protein: CAISGDRDETQYF; CDR3 DNA: TGTGCCATCAGTGGGGACAGGGACGAGACCCAGTACTTC
J gene: TRBJ2-7; clone size: NA; D gene: NA; V gene: TRBV6-1; CDR3 protein: CASSARGGSEQYF; CDR3 DNA: TGTGCCAGCAGTGCTCGTGGGGGCAGCGAGCAGTACTTC
J gene: TRBJ1-2; clone size: NA; D gene: TRBD1; V gene: TRBV20-1; CDR3 protein: CSADRQGDGYTF; CDR3 DNA: TGCAGTGCTGATAGACAGGGTGATGGCTACACCTTC
J gene: TRBJ2-1; clone size: few; D gene: NA; V gene: TRBV27; CDR3 protein: CASSPSTRYNEQFF; CDR3 DNA: TGTGCCAGCAGTCCGTCGACTAGATACAATGAGCAGTTCTTC
J gene: TRBJ2-1; clone size: NA; D gene: TRBD2; V gene: TRBV7-3; CDR3 protein: CASSPIAGSGEQFF; CDR3 DNA: TGTGCCAGCAGTCCTATAGCGGGGAGCGGGGAGCAGTTCTTC
J gene: TRBJ2-1; clone size: few; D gene: NA; V gene: TRBV7-2; CDR3 protein: CASSPTTGSYNEQFF; CDR3 DNA: TGTGCCAGCAGTCCAACGACAGGATCCTACAATGAGCAGTTCTTC
J gene: TRBJ2-5; clone size: few; D gene: NA; V gene: TRBV27; CDR3 protein: CASSSRGETQYF; CDR3 DNA: TGTGCCAGCAGTTCCAGGGGAGAGACCCAGTACTTC
J gene: TRBJ1-5; clone size: few; D gene: TRBD1; V gene: TRBV20-1; CDR3 protein: CSARASTGGERGQPQHF; CDR3 DNA: TGCAGTGCTAGAGCTTCGACAGGGGGTGAGAGGGGTCAGCCCCAGCATTTT
J gene: TRBJ1-1; clone size: few; D gene: TRBD1; V gene: TRBV7-6; CDR3 protein: CASSSRQGANTEAFF; CDR3 DNA: TGTGCCAGCAGCTCTCGACAGGGGGCGAACACTGAAGCTTTCTTT
J gene: TRBJ2-1; clone size: NA; D gene: TRBD2; V gene: TRBV20-1; CDR3 protein: CSARAQREPPYNEQFF; CDR3 DNA: TGCAGTGCTAGAGCACAGCGGGAGCCCCCCTACAATGAGCAGTTCTTC
J gene: TRBJ2-5; clone size: few; D gene: NA; V gene: TRBV20-1; CDR3 protein: CSARVWAGFGETQYF; CDR3 DNA: TGCAGTGCTAGAGTCTGGGCGGGATTCGGAGAGACCCAGTACTTC
J gene: TRBJ1-5; clone size: few; D gene: NA; V gene: TRBV15; CDR3 protein: CATSRDMVGQPQHF; CDR3 DNA: TGTGCCACCAGCAGAGATATGGTGGGCCAGCCCCAGCATTTT
J gene: TRBJ2-5; clone size: few; D gene: TRBD2; V gene: TRBV20-1; CDR3 protein: CSARGIASGLVVPETQYF; CDR3 DNA: TGCAGTGCTAGAGGTATTGCCTCGGGACTAGTGGTTCCGGAGACCCAGTACTTC
J gene: TRBJ2-5; clone size: few; D gene: TRBD2; V gene: TRBV28; CDR3 protein: CASSPGTSGLQETQYF; CDR3 DNA: TGTGCCAGCAGTCCCGGGACTAGCGGCCTCCAAGAGACCCAGTACTTC
J gene: TRBJ2-3; clone size: NA; D gene: NA; V gene: TRBV18; CDR3 protein: CASSPQGADTQYF; CDR3 DNA: TGTGCCAGCTCACCACAGGGCGCAGATACGCAGTATTTT
J gene: TRBJ1-5; clone size: few; D gene: NA; V gene: TRBV7-2; CDR3 protein: CASSLMVGNNQPQHF; CDR3 DNA: TGTGCCAGCAGCTTAATGGTAGGGAACAATCAGCCCCAGCATTTT
J gene: TRBJ2-3; clone size: NA; D gene: TRBD2; V gene: TRBV28; CDR3 protein: CASNHRTSGNSTDTQYF; CDR3 DNA: TGTGCCAGCAACCACCGGACTAGCGGGAATAGCACAGATACGCAGTATTTT
J gene: TRBJ2-7; clone size: NA; D gene: NA; V gene: TRBV20-1; CDR3 protein: CSAQGGGVRRYEQYF; CDR3 DNA: TGCAGTGCCCAAGGGGGCGGGGTTCGACGCTACGAGCAGTACTTC
J gene: TRBJ1-1; clone size: few; D gene: NA; V gene: TRBV7-9; CDR3 protein: CASSFGSVNTEAFF; CDR3 DNA: TGTGCCAGCAGCTTCGGGTCAGTTAACACTGAAGCTTTCTTT
J gene: TRBJ2-1; clone size: NA; D gene: NA; V gene: TRBV7-3; CDR3 protein: CASSLVPGSYNEQFF; CDR3 DNA: TGTGCCAGCAGCTTGGTTCCGGGATCCTACAATGAGCAGTTCTTC
J gene: TRBJ2-1; clone size: NA; D gene: NA; V gene: TRBV11-1; CDR3 protein: CASSAKFGSQSSYNEQFF; CDR3 DNA: TGTGCCAGCAGCGCGAAATTCGGGAGTCAGAGCTCCTACAATGAGCAGTTCTTC
J gene: TRBJ2-7; clone size: NA; D gene: NA; V gene: TRBV6-1; CDR3 protein: CASSEATRHDEQYF; CDR3 DNA: TGTGCCAGCAGTGAAGCCACGAGACACGACGAGCAGTACTTC
J gene: TRBJ2-7; clone size: NA; D gene: NA; V gene: TRBV6-1; CDR3 protein: CASSEAQGRAYEQYF; CDR3 DNA: TGTGCCAGCAGTGAAGCGCAGGGACGGGCCTACGAGCAGTACTTC
J gene: TRBJ2-7; clone size: NA; D gene: NA; V gene: TRBV20-1; CDR3 protein: CSASAQGGPPIGNEQYF; CDR3 DNA: TGCAGTGCCAGCGCCCAAGGCGGACCCCCCATTGGGAACGAGCAGTACTTC
J gene: TRBJ2-7; clone size: NA; D gene: TRBD1; V gene: TRBV29-1; CDR3 protein: CSVEDPQGVNEQYF; CDR3 DNA: TGCAGCGTTGAAGATCCGCAGGGGGTAAACGAGCAGTACTTC
J gene: TRBJ1-5; clone size: few; D gene: TRBD1; V gene: TRBV27; CDR3 protein: CASSPDRGLQPQHF; CDR3 DNA: TGTGCCAGCAGCCCAGACAGGGGGCTTCAGCCCCAGCATTTT
J gene: TRBJ1-1; clone size: few; D gene: TRBD1; V gene: TRBV6-2/TRBV6-3; CDR3 protein: CASSEQGAGNTEAFF; CDR3 DNA: TGTGCCAGCAGTGAACAGGGGGCTGGGAACACTGAAGCTTTCTTT
J gene: TRBJ2-3; clone size: NA; D gene: NA; V gene: TRBV20-1; CDR3 protein: CSAFTDTQYF; CDR3 DNA: TGCAGTGCCTTCACAGATACGCAGTATTTT
J gene: TRBJ2-1; clone size: few; D gene: TRBD2; V gene: TRBV27; CDR3 protein: CASSISGRNEQFF; CDR3 DNA: TGTGCCAGCAGTATTAGCGGGAGGAATGAGCAGTTCTTC
J gene: TRBJ2-7; clone size: few; D gene: NA; V gene: TRBV7-8; CDR3 protein: CASSFKTDSYEQYF; CDR3 DNA: TGTGCCAGCAGCTTTAAAACAGATTCCTACGAGCAGTACTTC
J gene: TRBJ2-7; clone size: NA; D gene: TRBD1; V gene: TRBV27; CDR3 protein: CASSFTGTEYEQYF; CDR3 DNA: TGTGCCAGCAGTTTTACCGGGACAGAGTACGAGCAGTACTTC
J gene: TRBJ2-5; clone size: NA; D gene: TRBD1; V gene: TRBV7-9; CDR3 protein: CASSWTGRETQYF; CDR3 DNA: TGTGCCAGCAGCTGGACAGGACGGGAGACCCAGTACTTC
J gene: TRBJ2-3; clone size: once; D gene: TRBD2; V gene: TRBV7-9; CDR3 protein: CASSWGFGGTDTQYF; CDR3 DNA: TGTGCCAGCAGCTGGGGTTTCGGGGGGACAGATACGCAGTATTTT
J gene: TRBJ2-7; clone size: NA; D gene: TRBD2; V gene: TRBV27; CDR3 protein: CASSLLAGVPYEQYF; CDR3 DNA: TGTGCCAGCAGTTTACTAGCGGGGGTCCCCTACGAGCAGTACTTC
J gene: TRBJ1-5; clone size: NA; D gene: NA; V gene: TRBV5-4; CDR3 protein: CASSPEGREPQHF; CDR3 DNA: TGTGCCAGCAGCCCCGAGGGTCGAGAGCCCCAGCATTTT
J gene: TRBJ2-7; clone size: NA; D gene: NA; V gene: TRBV10-2; CDR3 protein: CASEVKGSYEQYF; CDR3 DNA: TGCGCCAGCGAAGTTAAAGGCTCCTACGAGCAGTACTTC
J gene: TRBJ1-5; clone size: NA; D gene: NA; V gene: TRBV28; CDR3 protein: CASSYARAGSQPQHF; CDR3 DNA: TGTGCCAGCAGTTACGCACGTGCTGGGAGTCAGCCCCAGCATTTT
J gene: TRBJ1-5; clone size: NA; D gene: NA; V gene: TRBV7-2; CDR3 protein: CASSLGPQRSQPQHF; CDR3 DNA: TGTGCCAGCAGCTTAGGTCCCCAGAGGAGTCAGCCCCAGCATTTT
J gene: TRBJ2-3; clone size: NA; D gene: NA; V gene: TRBV4-1; CDR3 protein: CASSQEEVTQYF; CDR3 DNA: TGCGCCAGCAGCCAAGAAGAGGTAACGCAGTATTTT
J gene: TRBJ2-5; clone size: NA; D gene: NA; V gene: TRBV11-3; CDR3 protein: CASSLTNQETQYF; CDR3 DNA: TGTGCCAGCAGCTTAACGAATCAAGAGACCCAGTACTTC
J gene: TRBJ1-5; clone size: NA; D gene: NA; V gene: TRBV7-8; CDR3 protein: CASSLGVMGSSNQPQHF; CDR3 DNA: TGTGCCAGCAGCTTAGGGGTCATGGGAAGTAGCAATCAGCCCCAGCATTTT